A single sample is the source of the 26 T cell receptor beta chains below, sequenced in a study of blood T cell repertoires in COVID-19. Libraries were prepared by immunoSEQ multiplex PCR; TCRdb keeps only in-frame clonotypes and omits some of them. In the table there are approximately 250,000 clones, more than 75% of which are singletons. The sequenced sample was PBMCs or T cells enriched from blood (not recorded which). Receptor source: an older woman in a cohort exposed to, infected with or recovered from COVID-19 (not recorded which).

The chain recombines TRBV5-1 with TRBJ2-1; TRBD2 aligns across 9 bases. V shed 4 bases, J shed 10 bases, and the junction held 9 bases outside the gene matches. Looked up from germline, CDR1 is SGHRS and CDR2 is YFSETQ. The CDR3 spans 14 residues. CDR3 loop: CASSPAGTSPEQFF. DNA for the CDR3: TGCGCCAGCAGCCCCGCCGGGACTAGCCCCGAGCAGTTCTTC. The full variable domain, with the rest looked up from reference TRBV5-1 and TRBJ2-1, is KAGVTQTPRYLIKTRGQQVTLSCSPISGHRSVSWYQQTPGQGLQFLFEYFSETQRNKGNFPGRFSGRQFSNSRSEMNVSTLELGDSALYLCASSPAGTSPEQFFGPGTRLTVL.

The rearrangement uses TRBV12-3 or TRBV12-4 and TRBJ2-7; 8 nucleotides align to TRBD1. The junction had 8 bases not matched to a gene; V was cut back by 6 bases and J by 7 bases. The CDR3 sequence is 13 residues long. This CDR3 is CASSLAYRGEQYF. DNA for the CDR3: TGTGCCAGCAGCCTCGCCTACAGGGGGGAGCAGTACTTC.

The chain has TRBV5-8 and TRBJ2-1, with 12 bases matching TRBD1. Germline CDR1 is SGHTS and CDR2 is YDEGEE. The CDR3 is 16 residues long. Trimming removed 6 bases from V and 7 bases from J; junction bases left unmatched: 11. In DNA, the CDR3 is TGTGCCAGCAACTCTTGGGACAGGGGGCAGGGGAATGAGCAGTTCTTC. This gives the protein CASNSWDRGQGNEQFF.

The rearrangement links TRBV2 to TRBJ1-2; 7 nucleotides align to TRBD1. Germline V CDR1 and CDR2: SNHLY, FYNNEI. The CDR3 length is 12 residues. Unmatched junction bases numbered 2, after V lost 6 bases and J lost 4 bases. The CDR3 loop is CASRGDSYGYTF. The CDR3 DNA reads TGTGCCAGCAGGGGGGACAGCTATGGCTACACCTTC.

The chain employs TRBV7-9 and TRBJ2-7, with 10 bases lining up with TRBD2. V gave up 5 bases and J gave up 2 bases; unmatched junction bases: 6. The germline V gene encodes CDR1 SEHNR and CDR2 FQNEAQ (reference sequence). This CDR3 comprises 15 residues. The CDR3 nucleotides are TGTGCCAGCAGCCCTCCAGCGGGAGGGCCCTACGAGCAGTACTTC. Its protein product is CASSPPAGGPYEQYF.

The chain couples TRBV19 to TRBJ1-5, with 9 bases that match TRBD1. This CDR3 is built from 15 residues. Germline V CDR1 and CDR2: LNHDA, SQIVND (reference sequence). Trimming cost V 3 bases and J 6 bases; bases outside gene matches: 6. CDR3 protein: CASSILTGGGQPQHF. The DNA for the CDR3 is TGTGCCAGTAGTATCTTGACAGGGGGGGGTCAGCCCCAGCATTTT.

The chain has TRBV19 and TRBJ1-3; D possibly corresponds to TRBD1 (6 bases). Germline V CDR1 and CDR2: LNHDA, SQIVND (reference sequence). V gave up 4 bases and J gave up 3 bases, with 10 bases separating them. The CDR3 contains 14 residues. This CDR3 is CASSTGDRGNTIYF. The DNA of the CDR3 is TGTGCCAGTAGTACAGGGGACCGTGGAAACACCATATATTTT.

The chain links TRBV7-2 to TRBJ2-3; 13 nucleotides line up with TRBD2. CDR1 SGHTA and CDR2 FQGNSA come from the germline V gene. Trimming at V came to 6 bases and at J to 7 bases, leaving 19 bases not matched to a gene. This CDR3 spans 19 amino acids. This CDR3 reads CASSPGLAGARFGANTQYF. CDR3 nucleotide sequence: TGTGCCAGCAGTCCCGGACTAGCGGGAGCACGGTTTGGCGCCAATACGCAGTATTTT.

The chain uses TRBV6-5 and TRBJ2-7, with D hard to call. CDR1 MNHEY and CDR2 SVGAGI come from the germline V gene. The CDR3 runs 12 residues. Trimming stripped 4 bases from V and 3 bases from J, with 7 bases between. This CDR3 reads CASSSPGYEQYF. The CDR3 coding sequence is TGTGCCAGCAGTTCCCCCGGCTACGAGCAGTACTTC.

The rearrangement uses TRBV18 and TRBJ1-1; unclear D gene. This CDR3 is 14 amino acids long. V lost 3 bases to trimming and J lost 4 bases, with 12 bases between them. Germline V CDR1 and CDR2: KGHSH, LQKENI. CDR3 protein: CASSPSSRGTEAFF. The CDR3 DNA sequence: TGTGCCAGCTCACCGTCTAGCCGGGGCACTGAAGCTTTCTTT.

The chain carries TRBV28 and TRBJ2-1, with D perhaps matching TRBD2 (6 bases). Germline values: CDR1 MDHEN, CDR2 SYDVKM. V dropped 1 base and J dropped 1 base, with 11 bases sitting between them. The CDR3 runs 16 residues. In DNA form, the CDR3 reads TGTGCCAGCAGTTTATTGGGGGGTGGGTCCTACAATGAGCAGTTCTTC. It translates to CASSLLGGGSYNEQFF.

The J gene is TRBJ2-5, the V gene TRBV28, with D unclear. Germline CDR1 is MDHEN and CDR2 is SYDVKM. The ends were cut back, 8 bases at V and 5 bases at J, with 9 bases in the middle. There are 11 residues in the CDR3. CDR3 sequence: CASQTSETQYF. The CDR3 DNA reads TGTGCCAGCCAGACATCGGAGACCCAGTACTTC.

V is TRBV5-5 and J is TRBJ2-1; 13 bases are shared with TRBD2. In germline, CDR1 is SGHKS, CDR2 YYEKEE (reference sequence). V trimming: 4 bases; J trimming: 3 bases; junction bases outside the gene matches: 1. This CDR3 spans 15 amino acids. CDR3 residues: CASSRTSGSYNEQFF. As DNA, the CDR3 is TGTGCCAGCAGCCGGACTAGCGGGAGCTACAATGAGCAGTTCTTC.

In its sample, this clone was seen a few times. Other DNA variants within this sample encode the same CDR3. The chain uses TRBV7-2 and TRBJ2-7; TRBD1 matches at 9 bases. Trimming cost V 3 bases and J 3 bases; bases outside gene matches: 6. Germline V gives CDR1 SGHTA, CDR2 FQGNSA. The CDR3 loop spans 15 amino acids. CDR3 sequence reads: CASSLGQGLSYEQYF. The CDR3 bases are TGTGCCAGCAGCTTGGGACAGGGTCTCAGCTACGAGCAGTACTTC.

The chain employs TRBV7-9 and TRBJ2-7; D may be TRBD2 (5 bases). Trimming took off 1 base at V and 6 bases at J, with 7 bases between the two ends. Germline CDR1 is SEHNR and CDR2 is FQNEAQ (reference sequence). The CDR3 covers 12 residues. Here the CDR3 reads CASSLVGVEQYF. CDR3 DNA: TGTGCCAGCAGCTTAGTCGGGGTCGAGCAGTACTTC.

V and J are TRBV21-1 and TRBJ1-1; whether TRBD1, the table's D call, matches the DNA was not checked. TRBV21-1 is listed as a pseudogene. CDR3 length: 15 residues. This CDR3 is CASSKEVTGEKGAFF. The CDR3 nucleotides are TGTGCCAGCAGCAAAGAAGTGACAGGGGAGAAGGGAGCTTTCTTT.

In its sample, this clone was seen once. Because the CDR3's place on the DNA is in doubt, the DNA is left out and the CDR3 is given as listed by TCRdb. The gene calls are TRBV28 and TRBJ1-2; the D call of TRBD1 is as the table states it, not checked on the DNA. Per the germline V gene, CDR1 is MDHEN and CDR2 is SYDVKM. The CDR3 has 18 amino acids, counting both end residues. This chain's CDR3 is CASSSSTGYFVRNYGYTF.

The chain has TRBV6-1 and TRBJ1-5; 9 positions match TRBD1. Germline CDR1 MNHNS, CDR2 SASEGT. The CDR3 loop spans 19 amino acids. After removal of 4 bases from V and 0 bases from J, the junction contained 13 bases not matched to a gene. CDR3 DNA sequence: TGTGCCAGCAGTGGGGCCCCGGGACAGGGACCTTATAGCAATCAGCCCCAGCATTTT. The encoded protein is CASSGAPGQGPYSNQPQHF.

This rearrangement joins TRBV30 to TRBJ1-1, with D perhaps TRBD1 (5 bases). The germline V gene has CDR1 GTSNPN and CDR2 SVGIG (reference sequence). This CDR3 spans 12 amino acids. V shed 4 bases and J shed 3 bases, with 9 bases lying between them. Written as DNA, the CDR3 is TGTGCCTGGACCCAGGGTTACACTGAAGCTTTCTTT. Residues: CAWTQGYTEAFF.

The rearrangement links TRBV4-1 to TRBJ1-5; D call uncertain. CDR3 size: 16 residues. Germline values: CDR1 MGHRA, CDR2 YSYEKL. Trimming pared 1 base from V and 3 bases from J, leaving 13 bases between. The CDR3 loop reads CASSQGSTSSNQPQHF. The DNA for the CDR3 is TGCGCCAGCAGCCAAGGATCCACCAGTTCCAATCAGCCCCAGCATTTT.

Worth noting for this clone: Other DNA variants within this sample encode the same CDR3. CDR3 sequence (DNA): TGTGCCAGCAGTTTTAGGGGCGACTACGAGCAGTACTTC. Its protein is CASSFRGDYEQYF. This chain connects TRBV27 to TRBJ2-7, with D possibly being TRBD1 (5 bases). The germline CDR1 and CDR2 sequences are MNHEY and SMNVEV (reference sequence). Trimming shortened V by 3 bases and J by 3 bases, and 9 bases separated the two germline ends. This CDR3 contains 13 residues.

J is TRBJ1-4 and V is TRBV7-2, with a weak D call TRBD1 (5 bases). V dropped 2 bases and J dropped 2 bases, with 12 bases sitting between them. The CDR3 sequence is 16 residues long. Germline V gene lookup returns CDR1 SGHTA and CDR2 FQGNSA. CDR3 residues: CASSLNQGATNEKLFF. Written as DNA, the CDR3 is TGTGCCAGCAGCTTAAATCAGGGTGCGACTAATGAAAAACTGTTTTTT.

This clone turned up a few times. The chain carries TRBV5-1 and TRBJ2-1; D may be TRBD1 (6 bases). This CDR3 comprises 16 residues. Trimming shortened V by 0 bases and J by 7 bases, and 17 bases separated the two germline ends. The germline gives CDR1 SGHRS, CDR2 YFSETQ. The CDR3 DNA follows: TGCGCCAGCAGCTTGGGATCAGGGGCCGGAGGAAATGAGCAGTTCTTC. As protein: CASSLGSGAGGNEQFF.

The CDR3 bases are TGCGCCAGCAGCGAACGGACAGGGGGAAACACCATATATTTT. Translated: CASSERTGGNTIYF. This chain links TRBV5-1 with TRBJ1-3, with 8 bases matching TRBD1. The CDR3 runs to 14 residues. V was pared by 4 bases and J by 4 bases, with 4 bases of the junction left unmatched. Germline assignment: CDR1 SGHRS and CDR2 YFSETQ.

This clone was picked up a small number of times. The CDR3 region is CAWNRGENIQYF. The CDR3 coding sequence is TGTGCCTGGAATCGGGGGGAAAACATTCAGTACTTC. The chain joins TRBV30 to TRBJ2-4; 7 positions match TRBD2. V was pared by 4 bases and J by 5 bases, with 2 bases of the junction left unmatched. CDR3 length: 12 amino acids. Per germline, CDR1 GTSNPN and CDR2 SVGIG (reference sequence).

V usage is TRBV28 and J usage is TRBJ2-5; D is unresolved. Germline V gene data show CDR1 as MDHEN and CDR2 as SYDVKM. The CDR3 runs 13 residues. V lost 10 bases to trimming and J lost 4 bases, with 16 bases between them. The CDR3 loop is CATDPGTIETQYF. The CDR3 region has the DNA TGTGCCACCGATCCGGGTACAATAGAGACCCAGTACTTC.